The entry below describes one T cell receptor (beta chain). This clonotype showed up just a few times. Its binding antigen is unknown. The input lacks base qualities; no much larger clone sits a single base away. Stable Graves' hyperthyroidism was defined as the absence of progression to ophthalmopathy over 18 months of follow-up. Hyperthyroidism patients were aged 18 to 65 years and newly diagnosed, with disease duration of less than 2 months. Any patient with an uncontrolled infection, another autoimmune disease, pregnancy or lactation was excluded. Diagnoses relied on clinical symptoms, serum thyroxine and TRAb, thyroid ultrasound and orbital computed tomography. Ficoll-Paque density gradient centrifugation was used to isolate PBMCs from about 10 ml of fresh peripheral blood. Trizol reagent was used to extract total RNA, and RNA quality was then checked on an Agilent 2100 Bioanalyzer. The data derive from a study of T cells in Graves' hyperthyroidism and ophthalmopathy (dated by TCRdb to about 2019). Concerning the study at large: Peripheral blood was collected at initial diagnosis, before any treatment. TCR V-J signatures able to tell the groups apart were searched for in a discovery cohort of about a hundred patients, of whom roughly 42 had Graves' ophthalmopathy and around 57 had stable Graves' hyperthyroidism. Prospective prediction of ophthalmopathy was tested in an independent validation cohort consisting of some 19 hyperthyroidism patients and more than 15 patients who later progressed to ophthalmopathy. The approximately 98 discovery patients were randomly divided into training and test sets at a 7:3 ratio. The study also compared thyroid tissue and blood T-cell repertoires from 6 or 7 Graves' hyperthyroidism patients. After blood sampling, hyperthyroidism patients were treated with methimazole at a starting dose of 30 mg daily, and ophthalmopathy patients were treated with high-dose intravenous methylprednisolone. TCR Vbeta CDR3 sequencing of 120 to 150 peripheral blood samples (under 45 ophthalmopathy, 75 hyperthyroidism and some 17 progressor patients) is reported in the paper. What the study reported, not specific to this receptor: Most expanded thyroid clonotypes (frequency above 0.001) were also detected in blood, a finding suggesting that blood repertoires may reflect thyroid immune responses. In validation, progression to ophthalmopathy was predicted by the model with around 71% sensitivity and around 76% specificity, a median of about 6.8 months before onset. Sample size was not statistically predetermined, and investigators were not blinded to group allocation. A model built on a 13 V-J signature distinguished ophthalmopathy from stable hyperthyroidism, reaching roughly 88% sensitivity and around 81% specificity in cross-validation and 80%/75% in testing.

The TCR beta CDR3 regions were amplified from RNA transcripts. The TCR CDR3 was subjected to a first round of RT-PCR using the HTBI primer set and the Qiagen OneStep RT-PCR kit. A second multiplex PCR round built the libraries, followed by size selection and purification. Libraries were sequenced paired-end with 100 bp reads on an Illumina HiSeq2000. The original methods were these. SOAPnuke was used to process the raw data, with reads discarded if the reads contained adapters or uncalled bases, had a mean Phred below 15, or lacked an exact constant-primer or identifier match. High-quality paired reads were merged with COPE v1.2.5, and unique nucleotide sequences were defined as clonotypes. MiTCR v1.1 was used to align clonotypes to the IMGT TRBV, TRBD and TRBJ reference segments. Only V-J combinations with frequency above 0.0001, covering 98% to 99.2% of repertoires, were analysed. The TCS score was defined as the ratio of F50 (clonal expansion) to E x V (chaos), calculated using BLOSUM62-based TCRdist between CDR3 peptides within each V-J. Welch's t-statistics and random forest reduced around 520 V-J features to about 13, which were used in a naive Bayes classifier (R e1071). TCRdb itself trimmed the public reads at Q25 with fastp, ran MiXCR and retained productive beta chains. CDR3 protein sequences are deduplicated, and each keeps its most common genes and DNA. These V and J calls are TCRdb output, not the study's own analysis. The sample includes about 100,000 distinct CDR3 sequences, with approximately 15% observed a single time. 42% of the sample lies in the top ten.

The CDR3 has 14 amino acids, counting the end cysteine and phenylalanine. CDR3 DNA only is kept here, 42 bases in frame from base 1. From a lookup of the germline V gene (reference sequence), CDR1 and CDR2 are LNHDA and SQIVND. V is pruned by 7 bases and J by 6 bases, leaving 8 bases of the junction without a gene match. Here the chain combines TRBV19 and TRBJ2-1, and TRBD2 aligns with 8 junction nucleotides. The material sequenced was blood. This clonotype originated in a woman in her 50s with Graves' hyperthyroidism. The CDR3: CASTTGLGLNEQFF. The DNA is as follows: TGTGCCAGTACCACGGGACTAGGACTCAATGAGCAGTTCTTC.